The 25 T cell receptor beta chains in this list originate from one sample, sequenced in a study of cytomegalovirus exposure and HLA in healthy donors (dated by TCRdb to between 2016 and 2019). The library was generated by the immunoSEQ multiplex PCR assay. This immuneACCESS table, as held by TCRdb, lists in-frame sequences with V and J called but not all clones. Of the missing ones, under half trace to an unresolved V gene in checked studies; the others have no known cause. The sample has fewer than 200,000 clones on record, roughly 89% of them singletons. The ten largest clonotypes hold approximately 1.5% of the sample. The sequenced sample consisted of PBMCs. Receptors were obtained from a woman aged 25 to 39 in good health and CMV-seronegative.

The V and J genes are TRBV4-1 and TRBJ2-1; TRBD2 agrees at 9 bases. This CDR3 has 16 amino acids. V trimming: 4 bases; J trimming: 8 bases; junction bases outside the gene matches: 12. Germline loops: CDR1 MGHRA, CDR2 YSYEKL. DNA of the CDR3: TGCGCCAGCAGCCTGGGCGGGGGGGTTCAGGAGGATGAGCAGTTCTTC. This sequence encodes CASSLGGGVQEDEQFF.

In this sample, this clone turned up once. The genes are TRBV27 and TRBJ2-7, with 9 bases identical to TRBD2. Losses at the gene ends were 4 bases for V and 2 bases for J; bases not matched to a gene: 6. The CDR3 has 15 amino acids. Per the germline V gene, CDR1 is MNHEY and CDR2 is SMNVEV (reference sequence). The CDR3 DNA reads as TGTGCCAGCAGTTCCAGCGGGGGGTCCCCCTACGAGCAGTACTTC. Protein: CASSSSGGSPYEQYF.

This chain uses TRBV20-1 with TRBJ1-2; no definite D call. V was trimmed by 1 base and J by 10 bases, leaving 10 bases between them. The CDR3 runs to 11 residues. Germline CDR1 is DFQATT and CDR2 is SNEGSKA (reference sequence). The CDR3 nucleotides are TGCAGTGCTAGAGTACAGAGTGTCTACACCTTC. Amino acid sequence: CSARVQSVYTF.

The chain recombines TRBV6-5 with TRBJ1-5, with D tentatively TRBD1 (6 bases). CDR1 is MNHEY and CDR2 is SVGAGI in the germline V gene. The CDR3 length is 14 residues. Trimming took off 7 bases at V and 0 bases at J, with 10 bases between the two ends. CDR3 loop: CASTWTDSNQPQHF. In DNA, the CDR3 is TGTGCCAGCACGTGGACAGATAGCAATCAGCCCCAGCATTTT.

This chain uses TRBV9 with TRBJ1-2; 9 bases are a match to TRBD1. The ends lost 3 bases at V and 3 bases at J; junction bases unmatched: 6. This CDR3 is built from 15 residues. The V gene's germline CDR1 is SGDLS and CDR2 YYNGEE. CDR3 loop: CASSGDRGAYYGYTF. The CDR3 DNA is TGTGCCAGCAGCGGCGACAGGGGGGCCTACTATGGCTACACCTTC.

The rearrangement uses TRBV5-1 and TRBJ2-7, with D possibly TRBD1 on 6 matching bases. The CDR3 length is 16 residues. Trimming took off 4 bases at V and 2 bases at J, with 19 bases between the two ends. Germline values: CDR1 SGHRS, CDR2 YFSETQ. This CDR3 is CASSHSRDKAPYEQYF. The CDR3 DNA reads TGCGCCAGCAGCCACTCCCGGGACAAGGCACCCTACGAGCAGTACTTC.

The rearrangement links TRBV5-8 to TRBJ2-7, with D possibly being TRBD2 (6 bases). The V end lost 9 bases, the J end lost 4 bases, and 11 bases lay between the germline ends. Per germline, CDR1 SGHTS and CDR2 YDEGEE. The CDR3 loop spans 11 amino acids. In DNA, the CDR3 is TGTGCCATCCACCGGGGGTACGAGCAGTACTTC. It yields the protein CAIHRGYEQYF.

The chain uses TRBV4-1 and TRBJ2-7; perhaps TRBD1 as D (6 bases). The V end was cut by 3 bases, the J end by 0 bases, with 9 bases between. The germline V gene encodes CDR1 MGHRA and CDR2 YSYEKL. The CDR3 has 14 amino acids. CDR3: CASSHTGSSYEQYF. CDR3 DNA sequence: TGCGCCAGCAGCCACACAGGGAGCTCCTACGAGCAGTACTTC.

The rearrangement joins TRBV30 to TRBJ1-1; tentative D call: TRBD1 (5 bases). V was clipped by 2 bases and J by 1 base, with 11 bases between them. Germline V gives CDR1 GTSNPN, CDR2 SVGIG (reference sequence). CDR3 length: 14 amino acids. The chain's CDR3 is CAWSRGLRNTEAFF. The CDR3 DNA reads TGTGCCTGGAGTAGGGGTTTACGGAACACTGAAGCTTTCTTT.

This clone was counted a single time. This chain links TRBV27 with TRBJ1-1, with no clear D. The germline CDR1 and CDR2 sequences are MNHEY and SMNVEV (reference sequence). The CDR3 runs 12 residues. The V end was cut by 2 bases, the J end by 7 bases, with 8 bases between. The CDR3 bases are TGTGCCAGCAGTTTACCGTCAGATGAAGCTTTCTTT. Protein sequence: CASSLPSDEAFF.

This chain connects TRBV6-5 to TRBJ2-1; 10 bases align to TRBD1. CDR1 is MNHEY and CDR2 is SVGAGI in the germline V gene. With V trimmed by 4 bases and J by 3 bases, 3 bases remained unmatched. The CDR3 extends over 15 amino acids. Here the CDR3 reads CASSSTGGRYNEQFF. The DNA for the CDR3 is TGTGCCAGCAGTTCGACAGGGGGCCGCTACAATGAGCAGTTCTTC.

The chain uses TRBV10-2 and TRBJ1-5; no firm D call. CDR3 length: 14 residues. The germline V and J ends were trimmed by 2 bases and 6 bases, with 11 bases remaining between them. CDR1 and CDR2 from the germline V gene are WSHSY and SAAADI. CDR3 residues: CASSEEGFVQPQHF. In DNA form, the CDR3 reads TGCGCCAGCAGTGAGGAGGGATTCGTTCAGCCCCAGCATTTT.

The rearrangement joins TRBV7-9 to TRBJ1-2; D unclear. V dropped 2 bases and J dropped 0 bases, with 4 bases sitting between them. The CDR3 totals 13 residues. CDR1 and CDR2 from the germline V gene are SEHNR and FQNEAQ (reference sequence). The CDR3 region is CASSLPANYGYTF. In DNA, the CDR3 is TGTGCCAGCAGCTTACCAGCTAACTATGGCTACACCTTC. The whole variable domain, filled in from reference TRBV7-9 and TRBJ1-2, reads DTGVSQNPRHKITKRGQNVTFRCDPISEHNRLYWYRQTLGQGPEFLTYFQNEAQLEKSRLLSDRFSAERPKGSFSTLEIQRTEQGDSAMYLCASSLPANYGYTFGSGTRLTVV.

The chain couples TRBV6-4 to TRBJ2-1; D is unresolved. CDR3 length: 16 residues. V dropped 2 bases and J dropped 2 bases, with 13 bases sitting between them. Germline V gene data show CDR1 as MRHNA and CDR2 as SNTAGT. The CDR3, as DNA: TGTGCCAGCAGTGACGGGCCAGACGAAGCCTACAATGAGCAGTTCTTC. As protein: CASSDGPDEAYNEQFF.

The V and J genes are TRBV19 and TRBJ2-7; TRBD2 matches at 11 bases. This CDR3 has 14 amino acids. The germline CDR1 and CDR2 sequences are LNHDA and SQIVND (reference sequence). V gave up 9 bases and J gave up 6 bases; unmatched junction bases: 10. CDR3 in DNA: TGTGCCAGCGGCATTAGCGGGGGGGGATTCGAGCAGTACTTC. It encodes CASGISGGGFEQYF.

This chain uses TRBV29-1 with TRBJ1-2; 10 positions match TRBD1. The CDR3 extends over 13 amino acids. V shed 3 bases, J shed 7 bases, and the junction held 5 bases outside the gene matches. Germline V gives CDR1 SQVTM, CDR2 ANQGSEA. The CDR3: CSVEGQGMVGYTF. The CDR3 DNA follows: TGCAGCGTTGAGGGACAGGGGATGGTTGGCTACACCTTC.

Only one count was recorded for this clone. The V and J genes are TRBV18 and TRBJ2-4, with unresolved D. The CDR3 contains 15 residues. CDR1 KGHSH and CDR2 LQKENI come from the germline V gene. Trimming shortened V by 3 bases and J by 5 bases, and 14 bases separated the two germline ends. The DNA of the CDR3 is TGTGCCAGCTCACCCCCCGGTGCAGGCCAAAACATTCAGTACTTC. Translated, it gives CASSPPGAGQNIQYF.

The chain has TRBV18 and TRBJ2-1; tentative D call: TRBD1 (6 bases). With 6 bases removed from V and 7 bases from J, the gap between germline ends came to 13 bases. CDR1 is KGHSH and CDR2 is LQKENI in the germline V gene. The CDR3 is 13 residues long. Here the CDR3 DNA reads TGTGCCAGCTCCCCCCTGGGGGCGAATGAGCAGTTCTTC. It is translated as CASSPLGANEQFF.

The chain combines TRBV6-1 with TRBJ2-6; D remains unclear. The ends were cut back, 6 bases at V and 0 bases at J, with 9 bases in the middle. The length of the CDR3 is 15 residues. The germline V gene has CDR1 MNHNS and CDR2 SASEGT. The CDR3 is CASRVDFSGANVLTF. In nucleotides, the CDR3 is TGTGCCAGCAGGGTTGACTTCTCTGGGGCCAACGTCCTGACTTTC.

The chain couples TRBV7-9 to TRBJ2-3, with TRBD2 identical over 12 bases. The CDR3 sequence is 16 residues long. Germline assignment: CDR1 SEHNR and CDR2 FQNEAQ (reference sequence). V trimming: 5 bases; J trimming: 6 bases; junction bases outside the gene matches: 9. The CDR3 here is CASSPTSGGLWDTQYF. The CDR3 DNA sequence: TGTGCCAGCAGCCCCACTAGCGGGGGGTTATGGGATACGCAGTATTTT.

This rearrangement joins TRBV20-1 to TRBJ2-7, with D maybe TRBD2 (5 bases). V lost 6 bases, J lost 3 bases, and 6 bases lay in between. The germline CDR1 and CDR2 sequences are DFQATT and SNEGSKA (reference sequence). The CDR3 is 10 amino acids. CDR3 in amino acids: CSAGLYEQYF. In DNA form, the CDR3 reads TGCAGTGCAGGACTCTACGAGCAGTACTTC.

The V and J genes are TRBV25-1 and TRBJ1-2, with TRBD1 matching over 9 bases. The CDR3 contains 15 residues. V was pared by 4 bases and J by 6 bases, with 9 bases of the junction left unmatched. The germline V gene has CDR1 MGHDK and CDR2 SYGVNS. CDR3 in amino acids: CASSVLRTGADGYTF. The CDR3 DNA is TGTGCCAGCAGTGTATTACGGACAGGGGCGGATGGCTACACCTTC.

The chain links TRBV6-5 to TRBJ2-7, with TRBD2 matching over 11 bases. V lost 6 bases, J lost 7 bases, and 8 bases stayed unmatched. This CDR3 has 14 amino acids. Germline-derived CDR1 and CDR2 are MNHEY and SVGAGI. The CDR3 coding sequence is TGTGCCAGCAGGACTAGCGGGGCTCAGGGTGAGCAGTACTTC. Protein: CASRTSGAQGEQYF.

V and J are TRBV27 and TRBJ2-5, with 10 bases matching TRBD2. CDR3 length: 15 residues. From germline, CDR1 is MNHEY and CDR2 SMNVEV (reference sequence). The ends lost 3 bases at V and 5 bases at J; junction bases unmatched: 6. DNA for the CDR3: TGTGCCAGCAGTTTGAGCGGGGGGGCCGCTGAGACCCAGTACTTC. It codes for CASSLSGGAAETQYF.

The chain links TRBV13 to TRBJ1-6; the D is unclear. Looked up from germline, CDR1 is PRHDT and CDR2 is FYEKMQ (reference sequence). The CDR3 is 13 residues long. The germline V and J ends were trimmed by 6 bases and 9 bases, with 12 bases remaining between them. The CDR3 is CASRREASSPLHF. The CDR3 DNA follows: TGTGCCAGCAGAAGGGAGGCCAGTTCACCCCTCCACTTT.